Below are 32 T cell receptor beta chains sequenced from a single sample in a study of immune evolution from preneoplasia to lung adenocarcinoma. TCRdb keeps only in-frame clones here, not all; method: immunoSEQ multiplex PCR. The sample yields under 45,000 clones, approximately 80% seen once. What was sequenced was FFPE invasive lung adenocarcinoma tissue. The receptors originated from a person in their sixties or seventies with lung adenocarcinoma.

The CDR3 sequence is CASRGRQPQHF. In DNA form, the CDR3 reads TGTGCCAGCAGGGGGCGACAGCCCCAGCATTTT. The genes are TRBV28 and TRBJ1-5; D may be TRBD1 (5 bases). The CDR3 runs to 11 residues. V was trimmed by 6 bases and J by 7 bases, leaving 7 bases between them. Germline V CDR1 and CDR2: MDHEN, SYDVKM.

The chain combines TRBV6-1 with TRBJ1-3; no clear D gene. The CDR3 is 16 amino acids. V gave up 4 bases and J gave up 0 bases, with 13 bases separating them. Per germline, CDR1 MNHNS and CDR2 SASEGT. The CDR3 here is CASSAGNLHSGNTIYF. The CDR3 region has the DNA TGTGCCAGCAGTGCCGGCAACTTACACTCTGGAAACACCATATATTTT.

The chain carries TRBV6-1 and TRBJ1-5; D is perhaps TRBD1 (5 bases). In germline, CDR1 is MNHNS, CDR2 SASEGT. The ends were cut back, 3 bases at V and 6 bases at J, with 24 bases in the middle. This CDR3 has 18 residues. The chain's CDR3 is CASSEGSARGSGAQPQHF. Written as DNA, the CDR3 is TGTGCCAGCAGTGAGGGCAGTGCAAGGGGCTCTGGAGCTCAGCCCCAGCATTTT.

This clone was counted only a few times. The chain joins TRBV5-1 to TRBJ2-1; D remains unclear. Trimming removed 0 bases from V and 6 bases from J, with 10 bases in between. Germline values: CDR1 SGHRS, CDR2 YFSETQ. The CDR3 consists of 14 residues. In DNA form, the CDR3 reads TGCGCCAGCAGCTTGGGAGGTGGTAGCAATGAGCAGTTCTTC. Protein: CASSLGGGSNEQFF.

This chain links TRBV7-8 with TRBJ2-6; tentative D call: TRBD1 (5 bases). Germline CDR1 reads SGHVS; CDR2 reads FQNEAQ. V lost 5 bases to trimming and J lost 0 bases, with 8 bases between them. The CDR3 extends over 15 amino acids. The CDR3 DNA is TGTGCCAGCAGCATCCAGGGCTCTGGGGCCAACGTCCTGACTTTC. It codes for CASSIQGSGANVLTF.

This chain uses TRBV28 with TRBJ2-7; D may be TRBD1 or TRBD2 (5 bases each). Germline V gives CDR1 MDHEN, CDR2 SYDVKM. This CDR3 region has 12 residues. Trimming cost V 2 bases and J 6 bases, with 8 bases left between them. CDR3 sequence: CASSLTGREQYF. Here the CDR3 DNA reads TGTGCCAGCAGTTTAACGGGACGCGAGCAGTACTTC.

The V gene is TRBV29-1, the J gene TRBJ1-2, with D perhaps matching TRBD1 (6 bases). CDR3 length: 16 residues. Trimming removed 3 bases from V and 8 bases from J, with 25 bases in between. CDR1 and CDR2 from the germline V gene are SQVTM and ANQGSEA. CDR3 sequence (DNA): TGCAGCGTTGATTCTCGCTCAGGGGCCAAGGGGGGAGGCTACACCTTC. Its protein product is CSVDSRSGAKGGGYTF.

The V call is TRBV7-9, the J call TRBJ1-3; D not certain. Germline CDR1 and CDR2: SEHNR and FQNEAQ (reference sequence). The germline V and J ends were trimmed by 2 bases and 0 bases, with 14 bases remaining between them. The CDR3 totals 17 residues. CDR3 residues: CASSLWLGSNSGNTIYF. The CDR3 nucleotides are TGTGCCAGCAGCTTATGGTTGGGCTCGAACTCTGGAAACACCATATATTTT.

The V and J genes are TRBV7-2 and TRBJ2-7; 8 nucleotides align to TRBD2. The CDR3 contains 14 residues. The ends lost 6 bases at V and 3 bases at J; junction bases unmatched: 7. Germline V lookup: CDR1 SGHTA, CDR2 FQGNSA. Written as DNA, the CDR3 is TGTGCCAGCAGAATGAGCGGGAGTAACTACGAGCAGTACTTC. It specifies CASRMSGSNYEQYF.

The chain links TRBV5-1 to TRBJ2-1; 12 nucleotides match TRBD2. Germline CDR1 reads SGHRS; CDR2 reads YFSETQ. J lost 8 bases, V lost 0 bases, and 9 bases had no gene match. This CDR3 has 17 residues. CDR3 nucleotide sequence: TGCGCCAGCAGCTTGGCCCTAGCGGGAGGGTCGGGCTATGAGCAGTTCTTC. The encoded protein is CASSLALAGGSGYEQFF. Combining the CDR3 with reference TRBV5-1 and TRBJ2-1 gives the whole variable domain KAGVTQTPRYLIKTRGQQVTLSCSPISGHRSVSWYQQTPGQGLQFLFEYFSETQRNKGNFPGRFSGRQFSNSRSEMNVSTLELGDSALYLCASSLALAGGSGYEQFFGPGTRLTVL.

The rearrangement joins TRBV10-3 to TRBJ2-3; no definite D call. Trimming took off 0 bases at V and 8 bases at J, with 6 bases between the two ends. Germline V gives CDR1 ENHRY, CDR2 SYGVKD. The CDR3 sequence is 12 residues long. The CDR3 sequence is CAISESEATQYF. The CDR3 coding sequence is TGTGCCATCAGTGAGTCGGAAGCTACGCAGTATTTT.

The rearrangement uses TRBV9 and TRBJ2-2; D unresolved. Trimming took 4 bases from V and 4 from J, leaving 14 bases between them. There are 15 residues in the CDR3. Per the germline V gene, CDR1 is SGDLS and CDR2 is YYNGEE. The CDR3 loop is CASSPRVSTTGELFF. CDR3 coding DNA: TGTGCCAGCAGCCCTAGGGTCAGCACCACCGGGGAGCTGTTTTTT.

This clone was seen only a few times. The gene calls are TRBV30 and TRBJ2-3, with TRBD2 matching over 8 bases. The germline V gene encodes CDR1 GTSNPN and CDR2 SVGIG (reference sequence). V shed 4 bases and J 8 bases; nucleotides not matched to a gene: 5. The CDR3 covers 12 residues. The CDR3 DNA sequence: TGTGCCTGGACGGGAGGGGGTGGTACGCAGTATTTT. Translating gives CAWTGGGGTQYF.

The V and J genes are TRBV5-1 and TRBJ2-3, with TRBD2 identical over 8 bases. Germline V lookup: CDR1 SGHRS, CDR2 YFSETQ. CDR3 length equals 16 residues. The V gene end was trimmed by 4 bases and the J gene end by 2 bases; junction bases not matched to a gene: 9. CDR3 residues: CASSPSTSGITDTQYF. The CDR3 DNA reads as TGCGCCAGCAGCCCCAGTACTAGCGGCATCACAGATACGCAGTATTTT.

The V call is TRBV19, the J call TRBJ1-5; unclear D gene. V was trimmed by 7 bases and J by 7 bases, leaving 17 bases between them. CDR1 and CDR2 (germline): LNHDA, SQIVND (reference sequence). The CDR3 runs 14 residues. Here the CDR3 reads CASTEMGSRQPQHF. The CDR3 region has the DNA TGTGCCAGTACGGAGATGGGGTCACGGCAGCCCCAGCATTTT.

This chain uses TRBV7-2 with TRBJ2-1; TRBD1 matches 8 bases. Trimming cost V 4 bases and J 4 bases; bases outside gene matches: 3. The CDR3 has 14 residues. The germline gives CDR1 SGHTA, CDR2 FQGNSA. The chain's CDR3 is CASSYGQGYNEQFF. The CDR3 nucleotides are TGTGCCAGCAGCTACGGACAGGGATACAATGAGCAGTTCTTC.

This chain uses TRBV5-1 with TRBJ2-4; TRBD1 matches at 9 bases. The CDR3 is made up of 15 amino acids. With V trimmed by 4 bases and J by 8 bases, 10 bases remained unmatched. Germline V lookup: CDR1 SGHRS, CDR2 YFSETQ. The CDR3 bases are TGCGCCAGCAGCCCGGGGACAGGGACGGGGGACATTCAGTACTTC. Protein sequence: CASSPGTGTGDIQYF.

V gene TRBV18 combines with J gene TRBJ2-2; D ambiguous. V was pared by 3 bases and J by 7 bases, with 15 bases between. The CDR3 totals 15 residues. The V gene's germline CDR1 is KGHSH and CDR2 LQKENI. The CDR3 here is CASSPLDTTLGELFF. CDR3 bases: TGTGCCAGCTCACCCCTAGACACCACCCTCGGGGAGCTGTTTTTT.

The chain recombines TRBV2 with TRBJ2-5; tentatively, D is TRBD2 (6 bases). V was shortened by 6 bases and J by 3 bases, with 14 bases between the two germline ends. The CDR3 has 14 residues. Germline V gives CDR1 SNHLY, CDR2 FYNNEI. The CDR3 sequence: CASRSRESEETQYF. CDR3 in DNA: TGTGCCAGCAGATCCCGGGAGTCCGAAGAGACCCAGTACTTC.

This clone appeared once. The J gene is TRBJ2-2, the V gene TRBV19, with a tentative D call TRBD1 (5 bases). The V and J ends lost 4 bases and 0 bases respectively, with 12 bases between them. The CDR3 sequence is 16 residues long. Germline V CDR1 and CDR2: LNHDA, SQIVND (reference sequence). CDR3 bases: TGTGCCAGTAGTAGCAAGGGGCTCGCGAACACCGGGGAGCTGTTTTTT. Encoded protein: CASSSKGLANTGELFF.

V usage is TRBV27 and J usage is TRBJ1-2, with 7 bases matching TRBD1. This CDR3 has 13 amino acids. Germline V gene sequence: CDR1 MNHEY, CDR2 SMNVEV (reference sequence). With 2 bases clipped from V and 8 bases from J, the junction kept 5 bases outside the gene matches. The CDR3 DNA reads as TGTGCCAGCAGTTTAAATAGGGGGCAGGGCTACACCTTC. Residues: CASSLNRGQGYTF.

A few counts support this clone. This chain joins TRBV6-1 and TRBJ2-7; possible D gene TRBD1, 9 bases. The germline gives CDR1 MNHNS, CDR2 SASEGT. V lost 7 bases and J lost 3, with 16 bases in between. The CDR3 extends over 14 amino acids. The CDR3 region is CASISGTGYYEQYF. The DNA for the CDR3 is TGTGCCAGCATTAGCGGGACAGGGTACTACGAGCAGTACTTC.

V usage is TRBV13 and J usage is TRBJ1-4; D gene ambiguous. In germline, CDR1 is PRHDT, CDR2 FYEKMQ (reference sequence). This CDR3 spans 14 amino acids. Between the trimmed V and J ends, which lost 2 bases and 3 bases, there was a span of 7 bases. This CDR3 is CASSLRVSNEKLFF. CDR3 in DNA: TGTGCCAGCAGCTTAAGGGTTTCTAATGAAAAACTGTTTTTT.

This clone has a handful of counts. This chain uses TRBV6-4 with TRBJ2-2; D is ambiguous. Germline CDR1 reads MRHNA; CDR2 reads SNTAGT. The V gene lost 6 bases and the J gene lost 3 bases, with 8 bases spanning the gap. The CDR3 consists of 13 residues. The CDR3 protein is CASSRSHTGELFF. CDR3 in DNA: TGTGCCAGCAGCCGGAGTCACACCGGGGAGCTGTTTTTT.

This clone is medium-sized (0.01 to 0.1%) by share. The chain uses TRBV4-1 and TRBJ2-7, with D perhaps matching TRBD1 or TRBD2 (6 bases each). V was shortened by 4 bases and J by 4 bases, with 17 bases between the two germline ends. Germline V gene sequence: CDR1 MGHRA, CDR2 YSYEKL. CDR3 size: 15 residues. CDR3 bases: TGCGCCAGCAGCCCCTCGTCAACAGGGAGGTACGAGCAGTACTTC. Amino acids: CASSPSSTGRYEQYF.

This chain uses TRBV28 with TRBJ1-1, with D unresolved. CDR3 size: 12 residues. V dropped 3 bases and J dropped 11 bases, with 13 bases sitting between them. Germline-derived CDR1 and CDR2 are MDHEN and SYDVKM. In DNA, the CDR3 is TGTGCCAGCAGTTTTCAGCGCGCGTGGGCTTTCTTT. As protein: CASSFQRAWAFF.

The chain links TRBV19 to TRBJ2-7; 8 positions agree with TRBD2. Per the germline V gene, CDR1 is LNHDA and CDR2 is SQIVND (reference sequence). Trimming took 4 bases from V and 0 from J; bases not matched to a gene: 8. This CDR3 is built from 16 residues. The CDR3 coding sequence is TGTGCCAGTAGTAAGCAAGCGGGAGCCCACTCCTACGAGCAGTACTTC. Its translation is CASSKQAGAHSYEQYF.

This clone has only one observation. V gene TRBV7-9 combines with J gene TRBJ2-3; D is unresolved. The CDR3 runs 14 residues. Germline V CDR1 and CDR2: SEHNR, FQNEAQ (reference sequence). Trimming removed 2 bases from V and 3 bases from J, with 9 bases in between. The CDR3 here is CASSLSQATDTQYF. In DNA form, the CDR3 reads TGTGCCAGCAGCTTAAGCCAAGCAACAGATACGCAGTATTTT.

The rearrangement links TRBV28 to TRBJ2-2; 8 nucleotides agree with TRBD2. CDR3 length equals 20 residues. Per germline, CDR1 MDHEN and CDR2 SYDVKM. V shed 6 bases and J 0 bases; nucleotides not matched to a gene: 18. This chain's CDR3 is CASRMLRGNRREANTGELFF. CDR3 sequence (DNA): TGTGCCAGCAGAATGCTCAGGGGAAACCGGCGGGAGGCGAACACCGGGGAGCTGTTTTTT. Drawing the rest from reference TRBV28 and TRBJ2-2, the complete variable domain is DVKVTQSSRYLVKRTGEKVFLECVQDMDHENMFWYRQDPGLGLRLIYFSYDVKMKEKGDIPEGYSVSREKKERFSLILESASTNQTSMYLCASRMLRGNRREANTGELFFGEGSRLTVL.

This sequence joins TRBV6-5 and TRBJ2-3; D may be TRBD2 (5 bases). The CDR3 runs to 14 residues. Trimming removed 0 bases at V and 6 bases at J, with 10 bases between. Per the germline V gene, CDR1 is MNHEY and CDR2 is SVGAGI. CDR3 region: CASSYSRRSDTQYF. The CDR3 region has the DNA TGTGCCAGCAGTTACTCGAGGAGGTCCGATACGCAGTATTTT.

The chain has TRBV18 and TRBJ2-7; D uncertain. Germline-derived CDR1 and CDR2 are KGHSH and LQKENI. This CDR3 is built from 14 residues. V dropped 3 bases and J dropped 1 base, with 10 bases sitting between them. The CDR3 DNA is TGTGCCAGCTCACCGCTCAGATTTTCCTACGAGCAGTACTTC. It yields the protein CASSPLRFSYEQYF.

CDR3 coding DNA: TGTGCCAGCAGTTTTAGGACAGGGGGCGACGAGCAGTACTTC. It specifies CASSFRTGGDEQYF. This rearrangement joins TRBV28 to TRBJ2-7; 11 bases are shared with TRBD1. Trimming cost V 3 bases and J 5 bases; bases outside gene matches: 3. Germline values: CDR1 MDHEN, CDR2 SYDVKM. The CDR3 runs to 14 residues.